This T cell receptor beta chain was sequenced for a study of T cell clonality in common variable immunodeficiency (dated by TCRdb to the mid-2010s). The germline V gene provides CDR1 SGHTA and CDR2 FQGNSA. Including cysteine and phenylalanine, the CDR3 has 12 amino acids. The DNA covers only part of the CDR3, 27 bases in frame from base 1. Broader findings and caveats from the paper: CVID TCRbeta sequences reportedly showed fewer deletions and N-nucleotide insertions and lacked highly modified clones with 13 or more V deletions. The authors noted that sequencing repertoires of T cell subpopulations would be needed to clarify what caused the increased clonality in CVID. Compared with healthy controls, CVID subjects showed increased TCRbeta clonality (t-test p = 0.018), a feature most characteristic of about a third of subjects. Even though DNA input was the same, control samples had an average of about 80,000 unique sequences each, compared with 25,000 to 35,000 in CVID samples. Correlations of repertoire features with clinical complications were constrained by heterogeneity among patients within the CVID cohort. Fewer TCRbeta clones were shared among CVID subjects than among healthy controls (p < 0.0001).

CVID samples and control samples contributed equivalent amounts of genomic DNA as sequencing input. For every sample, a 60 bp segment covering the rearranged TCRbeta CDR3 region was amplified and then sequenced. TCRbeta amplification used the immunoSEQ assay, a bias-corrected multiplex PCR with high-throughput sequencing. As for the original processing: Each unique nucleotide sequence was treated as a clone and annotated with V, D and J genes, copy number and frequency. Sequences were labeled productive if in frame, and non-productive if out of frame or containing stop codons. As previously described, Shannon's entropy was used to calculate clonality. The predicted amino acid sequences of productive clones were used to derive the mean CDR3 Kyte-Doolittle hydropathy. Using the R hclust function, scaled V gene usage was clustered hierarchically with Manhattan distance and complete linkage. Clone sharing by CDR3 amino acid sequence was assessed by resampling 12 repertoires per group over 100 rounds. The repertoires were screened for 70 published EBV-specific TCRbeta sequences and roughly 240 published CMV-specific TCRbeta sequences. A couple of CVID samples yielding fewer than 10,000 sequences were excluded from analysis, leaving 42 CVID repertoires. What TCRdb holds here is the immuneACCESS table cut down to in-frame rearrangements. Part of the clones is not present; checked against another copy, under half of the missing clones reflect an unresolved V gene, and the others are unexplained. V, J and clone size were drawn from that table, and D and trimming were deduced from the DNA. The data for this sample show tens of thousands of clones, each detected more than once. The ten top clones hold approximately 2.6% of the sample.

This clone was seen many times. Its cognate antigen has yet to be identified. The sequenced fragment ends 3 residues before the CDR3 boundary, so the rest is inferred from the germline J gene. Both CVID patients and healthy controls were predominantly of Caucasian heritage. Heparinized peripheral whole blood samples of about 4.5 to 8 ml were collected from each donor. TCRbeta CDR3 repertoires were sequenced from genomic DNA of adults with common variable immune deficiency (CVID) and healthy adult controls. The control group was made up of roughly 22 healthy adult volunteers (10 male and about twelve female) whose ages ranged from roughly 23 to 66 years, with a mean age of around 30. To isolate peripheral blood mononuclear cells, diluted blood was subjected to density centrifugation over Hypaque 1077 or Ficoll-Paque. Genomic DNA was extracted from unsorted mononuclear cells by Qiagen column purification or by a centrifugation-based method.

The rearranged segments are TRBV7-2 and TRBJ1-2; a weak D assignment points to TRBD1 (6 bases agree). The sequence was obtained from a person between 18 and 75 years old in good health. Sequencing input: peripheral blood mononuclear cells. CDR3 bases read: TGTGCCAGCAGGTCAATCGGGGGGCCC. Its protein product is CASRSIGGP. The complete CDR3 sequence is CASRSIGGPYTF.